This TCR beta chain was sequenced during a study of blood T cell repertoires in COVID-19. The method was immunoSEQ multiplex PCR; TCRdb's version includes in-frame clones alone and lacks a portion of them. The table includes tens of thousands of clones, 75% to 90% detected once. V was cut by 3 bases and J by 8 bases, with 11 bases left in between. The V gene's germline CDR1 is SGHKS and CDR2 YYEKEE (reference sequence). The CDR3 extends over 12 amino acids. Input material: peripheral blood. The chain couples TRBV5-5 to TRBJ1-2; D is possibly TRBD1 (5 bases). This TCR derives from a human donor in a cohort sampled during active COVID-19. CDR3 in DNA: TGTGCCAGCAGCTCGGAGGGGCGAGGCTACACCTTC. Protein: CASSSEGRGYTF.